A selection of T cell receptor beta chains follows, all from one sample in a study of blood T cell repertoires in COVID-19. The assay was immunoSEQ multiplex PCR, and TCRdb's table has in-frame clones only and misses some. Here the sample spans over 200,000 clones, roughly 90% being singletons. Sequencing was done on a sample of PBMCs or T cells enriched from blood (not recorded which). These receptor sequences come from a man aged 35 to 55 who had recovered from COVID-19. Each CDR3 is given with its conserved first and last residue. The D gene is left open where the match is weak. Not every row has a clone size; where given, it reads once, few, many or a size class.

TRBJ2-5	TRBD2	once	TRBV4-2	TGTGCCAGCAGCCAAGAGTTTGGAGCGGCGGGACTAGTAAAAAGTTCGACCCAGTACTTC	CASSQEFGAAGLVKSSTQYF
TRBJ2-1	.	.	TRBV19	TGTGCCAGTAGTATATGGTGGGAGGAGGATAATGAGCAGTTCTTC	CASSIWWEEDNEQFF
TRBJ1-2	.	.	TRBV19	TGTGCCAGTATGACCGCCGGGGGCTACACCTTC	CASMTAGGYTF
TRBJ2-7	TRBD1	.	TRBV27	TGTGCCAGATTCGACAGGGGGGCTTACGAGCAGTACTTC	CARFDRGAYEQYF
TRBJ2-7	TRBD1	.	TRBV19	TGTGCCAGTAGCGGACAGGGGACCTCCTACGAGCAGTACTTC	CASSGQGTSYEQYF
TRBJ2-7	TRBD2	.	TRBV7-9	TGTGCCAGCAGCTTATATACTAGCGTACACGAGCAGTACTTC	CASSLYTSVHEQYF
TRBJ1-1	TRBD1	once	TRBV27	TGTGCCAGCAGTTTACTCGGACAGGGTTTTGTTGAAGCTTTCTTT	CASSLLGQGFVEAFF
TRBJ2-5	TRBD1	.	TRBV7-2	TGTGCCAGCAGCCGGACAGGGTCGAGAGAGACCCAGTACTTC	CASSRTGSRETQYF
TRBJ2-7	.	few	TRBV5-6	TGTGCCAGCAGCTTACCAGGTTATCCCTACGAGCAGTACTTC	CASSLPGYPYEQYF
TRBJ2-7	TRBD2	.	TRBV2	TGTGCCGGAGGACTAGGCTACGAGCAGTACTTC	CAGGLGYEQYF
TRBJ1-1	.	.	TRBV11-3	TGTGCCAGCAGCTTAGGCTCGCGGATAGTGGTGAACACTGAAGCTTTCTTT	CASSLGSRIVVNTEAFF
TRBJ2-3	TRBD1	.	TRBV6-5	TGTGCCAGCAGCCCAGGGACAGGCACAGATACGCAGTATTTT	CASSPGTGTDTQYF
TRBJ1-1	TRBD1	.	TRBV7-3	TGTGCCAGCAGCTTGCAGGGGGCGAACGCTGAAGCTTTCTTT	CASSLQGANAEAFF
TRBJ2-7	TRBD1	.	TRBV6-5	TGTGCCAGCAGTCAGAGGACAGGGTTTTACGAGCAGTACTTC	CASSQRTGFYEQYF
TRBJ1-2	.	once	TRBV27	TGTGCCAGCAGTTGGGGAGCGGGGGAAGTCTATGGCTACACCTTC	CASSWGAGEVYGYTF
TRBJ2-6	TRBD1	.	TRBV27	TGTGCCAGCAGTTTATATGGGACAGGGACCTCTGGGGCCAACGTCCTGACTTTC	CASSLYGTGTSGANVLTF
TRBJ1-3	.	once	TRBV28	TGTGCCAGCAGTTTATTCATGACAGGAAACACCATATATTTT	CASSLFMTGNTIYF
TRBJ1-6	TRBD1	.	TRBV11-2	TGTGCCAGCAGCGCAGACAGGGGGGATTCACCCCTCCACTTT	CASSADRGDSPLHF
TRBJ2-1	TRBD2	.	TRBV4-3	TGCGCCAGCAGCCAAAATTCGGGACTAGCGGCCTACAATGAGCAGTTCTTC	CASSQNSGLAAYNEQFF
TRBJ1-5	TRBD1	.	TRBV2	TGTGCCAGCAGTGCACAGGGGGCGGGTCAGCCCCAGCATTTT	CASSAQGAGQPQHF
TRBJ1-5	TRBD1	.	TRBV6-5	TGTGCCAGCAGTACGACAGGGATTCAGCCCCAGCATTTT	CASSTTGIQPQHF
TRBJ1-1	TRBD1	.	TRBV5-4	TGTGCCAGCAGCGCCCACAGGGGGCGGGACACTGAAGCTTTCTTT	CASSAHRGRDTEAFF
TRBJ1-1	.	.	TRBV18	TGTGCCAGCTCACCAACTCAACAGGGATCGGGCACTGAAGCTTTCTTT	CASSPTQQGSGTEAFF
TRBJ1-2	.	.	TRBV7-9	TGTGCCAGCAGCTTAGTATTAGGGGAAGGCTATGGCTACACCTTC	CASSLVLGEGYGYTF
TRBJ2-2	.	.	TRBV6-1	TGTGCCAGCAGTGAAGTGCGGCCTTGGGGGGGCGAGTCCGGGGAGCTGTTTTTT	CASSEVRPWGGESGELFF
TRBJ2-3	TRBD2	.	TRBV4-2	TGTGCCAGCAGCCAAGATCTCGGACTAGCGGGAGATACGCAGTATTTT	CASSQDLGLAGDTQYF
TRBJ2-7	.	.	TRBV7-2	TGTGCCAGCAGCCCCCCCCAGTCCTACGAGCAGTACTTC	CASSPPQSYEQYF